Reported below is one TCR beta chain. This record belongs to a study of blood T cells in healthy people across ages. It was with a sample-barcoded 5' primer and a J-beta primer mix that a second PCR of about 6 to 11 cycles was run. TCRdb recomputed calls from the 5' RACE reads with MiXCR, one row per CDR3 protein. This table has 1,800,000 or so distinct CDR3 sequences, roughly two fifths appearing once. Trimming cost V 5 bases and J 6 bases; bases outside gene matches: 11. Germline CDR1 SGHAT, CDR2 FQNNGV. The length of the CDR3 is 15 residues. The gene calls are TRBV11-2 and TRBJ1-2, with 8 bases lining up with TRBD1. Source material: blood. This sequence was found in a human donor in good health. Written as DNA, the CDR3 is TGTGCCAGCAGCCCCGAGACAGGGGTTTGGGATGGCTACACCTTC. It specifies CASSPETGVWDGYTF. Together with reference TRBV11-2 and TRBJ1-2, the CDR3 gives the full variable domain: EAGVAQSPRYKIIEKRQSVAFWCNPISGHATLYWYQQILGQGPKLLIQFQNNGVVDDSQLPKDRFSAERLKGVDSTLKIQPAKLEDSAVYLCASSPETGVWDGYTFGSGTRLTVV.